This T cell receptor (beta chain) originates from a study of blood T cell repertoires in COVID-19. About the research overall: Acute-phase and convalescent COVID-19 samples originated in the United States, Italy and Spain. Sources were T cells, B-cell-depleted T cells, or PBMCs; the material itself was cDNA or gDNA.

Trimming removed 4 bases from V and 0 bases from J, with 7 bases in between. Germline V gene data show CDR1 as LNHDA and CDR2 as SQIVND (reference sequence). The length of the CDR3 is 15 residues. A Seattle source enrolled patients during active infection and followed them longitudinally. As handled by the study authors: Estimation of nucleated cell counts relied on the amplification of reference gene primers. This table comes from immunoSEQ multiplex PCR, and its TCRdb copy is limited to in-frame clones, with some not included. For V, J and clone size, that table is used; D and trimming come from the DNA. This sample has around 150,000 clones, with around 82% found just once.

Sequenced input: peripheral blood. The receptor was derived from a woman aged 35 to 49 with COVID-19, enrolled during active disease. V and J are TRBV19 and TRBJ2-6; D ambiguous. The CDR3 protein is CASSNSNSGANVLTF. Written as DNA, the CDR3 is TGTGCCAGTAGTAACTCCAACTCTGGGGCCAACGTCCTGACTTTC.